This T cell receptor beta chain was sequenced during a study of T cells after posttransplantation cyclophosphamide. The protocol was immunoSEQ multiplex PCR, while the TCRdb copy is restricted to in-frame clones and leaves out a portion. The table has about 19,000 clones, less than 85% seen once. This TCR was sampled from a man aged 25-45 years in good health and a related stem cell transplant donor. The sample comprised memory CD4+ T cells sorted from blood.

The CDR3 DNA follows: TGTGCCAGCTCCTATCCGGGAAATTCACCCCTCCACTTT. Translating gives CASSYPGNSPLHF. The chain employs TRBV11-1 and TRBJ1-6; D remains unclear. The CDR3 loop spans 13 amino acids. Per the germline V gene, CDR1 is SGHAT and CDR2 is FQDESV (reference sequence). V was shortened by 8 bases and J by 7 bases, with 12 bases between the two germline ends.